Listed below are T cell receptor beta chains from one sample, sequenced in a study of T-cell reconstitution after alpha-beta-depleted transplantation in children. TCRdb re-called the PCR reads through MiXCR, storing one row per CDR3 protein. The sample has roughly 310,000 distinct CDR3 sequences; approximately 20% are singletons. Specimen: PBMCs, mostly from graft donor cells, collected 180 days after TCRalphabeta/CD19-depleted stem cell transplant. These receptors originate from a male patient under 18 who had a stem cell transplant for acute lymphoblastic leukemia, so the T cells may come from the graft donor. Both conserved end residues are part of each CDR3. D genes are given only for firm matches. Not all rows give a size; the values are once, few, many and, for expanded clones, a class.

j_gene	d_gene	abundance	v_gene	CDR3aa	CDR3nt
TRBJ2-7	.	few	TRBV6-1	CASSPSLNLIHEQYF	TGTGCCAGCAGTCCCTCCCTCAACCTTATCCACGAGCAGTACTTC
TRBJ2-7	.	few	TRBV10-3	CAISGQLEGAPYEQYF	TGTGCCATCAGTGGCCAATTAGAGGGAGCGCCCTACGAGCAGTACTTC
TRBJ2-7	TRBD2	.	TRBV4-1	CASSQEGRDSYEQYF	TGCGCCAGCAGCCAAGAAGGGAGGGACTCCTACGAGCAGTACTTC
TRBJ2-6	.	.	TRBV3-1	CASSRGGYRPGANVLTF	TGTGCCAGCAGCCGGGGCGGATATAGGCCTGGGGCCAACGTCCTGACTTTC
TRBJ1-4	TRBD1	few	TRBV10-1	CASSSDRGTNEKLFF	TGCGCCAGCAGTTCTGACAGGGGCACTAATGAAAAACTGTTTTTT
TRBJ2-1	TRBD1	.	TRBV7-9	CASSLGQGRLTEQFF	TGTGCCAGCAGCTTAGGACAGGGGAGGCTAACTGAGCAGTTCTTC
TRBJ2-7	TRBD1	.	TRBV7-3	CASSATGAWEQYF	TGTGCCAGCAGCGCGACAGGGGCCTGGGAGCAGTACTTC
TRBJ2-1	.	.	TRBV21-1	CASTLEQGDEQFF	TGTGCCAGCACTCTGGAGCAGGGCGATGAGCAGTTCTTC
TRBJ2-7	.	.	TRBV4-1	CASSQGLLYEQYF	TGCGCCAGCAGCCAAGGACTACTCTACGAGCAGTACTTC
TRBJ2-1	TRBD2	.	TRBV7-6	CASSREGLAAYNEQFF	TGTGCCAGCAGCCGCGAGGGACTAGCGGCCTACAATGAGCAGTTCTTC
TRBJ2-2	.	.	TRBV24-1	CATSENLEGRTGELFF	TGTGCCACCAGTGAGAACCTGGAGGGCCGGACCGGGGAGCTGTTTTTT
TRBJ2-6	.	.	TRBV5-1	CASSYPGSGANVLTF	TGCGCCAGCAGCTATCCCGGGTCCGGGGCCAACGTCCTGACTTTC
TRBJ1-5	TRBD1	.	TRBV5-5	CASSPDGQGANQPQHF	TGTGCCAGCAGCCCGGATGGACAGGGGGCGAATCAGCCCCAGCATTTT
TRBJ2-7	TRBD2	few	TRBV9	CASSRGGRSISYEQYF	TGTGCCAGCAGTCGGGGGGGCAGGTCCATCTCCTACGAGCAGTACTTC
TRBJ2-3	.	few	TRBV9	CASSQGVADTQYF	TGTGCCAGCAGCCAAGGGGTGGCAGATACGCAGTATTTT
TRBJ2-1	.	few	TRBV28	CASSFLHEQFF	TGTGCCAGCAGTTTTCTCCATGAGCAGTTCTTC
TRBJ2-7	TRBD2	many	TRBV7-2	CASSLASGSYEQYF	TGTGCCAGCAGCTTAGCTAGCGGGAGCTACGAGCAGTACTTC
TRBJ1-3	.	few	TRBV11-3	CASSLVADVYSSGNTIYF	TGTGCCAGCAGCTTAGTAGCGGACGTTTACTCCTCTGGAAACACCATATATTTT
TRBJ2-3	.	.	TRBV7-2	CASSWDFTDTQYF	TGTGCCAGCAGCTGGGACTTCACAGATACGCAGTATTTT
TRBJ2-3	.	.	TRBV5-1	CASSLSGLTDTQYF	TGCGCCAGCAGCTTGTCTGGGCTCACAGATACGCAGTATTTT
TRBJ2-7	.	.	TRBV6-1	CASKPYEQYF	TGTGCCAGCAAACCATACGAGCAGTACTTC
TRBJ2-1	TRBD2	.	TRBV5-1	CASSLPGLATFF	TGCGCCAGCAGTTTACCGGGACTAGCGACGTTCTTC
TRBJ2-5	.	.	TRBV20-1	CSASATRRGGQETQYF	TGCAGTGCTAGTGCCACCAGGAGGGGGGGCCAAGAGACCCAGTACTTC
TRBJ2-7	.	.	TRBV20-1	CSASELWSDEQYF	TGCAGTGCTAGCGAACTCTGGTCGGACGAGCAGTACTTC
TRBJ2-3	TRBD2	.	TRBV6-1	CASSPAASGRTDTQYF	TGTGCCAGCAGCCCCGCAGCTAGCGGGAGGACAGATACGCAGTATTTT
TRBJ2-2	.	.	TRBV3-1	CASSQVGGSNTGELFF	TGTGCCAGCAGCCAAGTGGGAGGATCCAACACCGGGGAGCTGTTTTTT
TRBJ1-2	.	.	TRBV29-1	CSIHDNYGYTF	TGCAGCATCCATGATAACTATGGCTACACCTTC
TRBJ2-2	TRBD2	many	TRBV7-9	CASSLAGGVTGELFF	TGTGCCAGCAGCCTAGCGGGAGGGGTGACCGGGGAGCTGTTTTTT
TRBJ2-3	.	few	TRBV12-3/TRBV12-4	CASSPSGTTDTQYF	TGTGCCAGCAGTCCCTCCGGGACTACAGATACGCAGTATTTT
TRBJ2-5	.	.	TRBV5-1	CASSLGPARAYQETQYF	TGCGCCAGCAGCTTGGGCCCCGCCCGCGCTTACCAAGAGACCCAGTACTTC
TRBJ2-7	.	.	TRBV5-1	CASGSGLSYEQYF	TGCGCCAGCGGTAGCGGCCTCTCCTACGAGCAGTACTTC
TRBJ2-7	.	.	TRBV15	CATSRGGGGSYEQYF	TGTGCCACCAGCAGAGGGGGAGGGGGGTCCTACGAGCAGTACTTC
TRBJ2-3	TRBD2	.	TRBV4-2	CASSPGASGRTGDTQYF	TGTGCCAGCAGCCCAGGGGCTAGCGGGAGGACTGGAGATACGCAGTATTTT
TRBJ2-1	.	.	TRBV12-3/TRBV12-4	CASSVYYNEQFF	TGTGCCAGCAGTGTATACTACAATGAGCAGTTCTTC
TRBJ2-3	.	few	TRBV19	CAHRDPSTDTQYF	TGTGCCCACCGTGATCCTAGCACAGATACGCAGTATTTT
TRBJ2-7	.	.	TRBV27	CASSPRHGYEQYF	TGTGCCAGCAGCCCGAGACATGGCTACGAGCAGTACTTC
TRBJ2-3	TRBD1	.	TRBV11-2	CASSPGQGWDTQYF	TGTGCCAGCAGCCCAGGACAGGGGTGGGATACGCAGTATTTT
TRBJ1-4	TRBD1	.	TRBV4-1	CASSQARFGLTGDREKLFF	TGCGCCAGCAGCCAAGCCCGATTCGGGTTGACAGGGGACCGTGAAAAACTGTTTTTT
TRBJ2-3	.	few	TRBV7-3	CASSPGVSSTDTQYF	TGTGCCAGCAGCCCCGGTGTTAGCTCGACAGATACGCAGTATTTT
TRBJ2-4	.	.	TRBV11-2	CASSPGSWGLSAKNIQYF	TGTGCCAGCAGCCCCGGTAGTTGGGGTCTTTCGGCCAAAAACATTCAGTACTTC
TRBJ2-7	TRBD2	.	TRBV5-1	CASSGRAGAHEQYF	TGCGCCAGCAGCGGGCGAGCGGGAGCCCACGAGCAGTACTTC
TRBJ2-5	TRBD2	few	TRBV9	CASSPGTSQTQYF	TGTGCCAGCAGCCCCGGGACTAGTCAGACCCAGTACTTC
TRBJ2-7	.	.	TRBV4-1	CASSRTPLAANYEQYF	TGCGCCAGCAGCCGGACCCCACTAGCAGCTAACTACGAGCAGTACTTC
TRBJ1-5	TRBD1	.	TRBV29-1	CSVEETGGKPQHF	TGCAGCGTTGAAGAGACAGGGGGTAAGCCCCAGCATTTT
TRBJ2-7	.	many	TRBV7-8	CASSRLGYEQYF	TGTGCCAGCAGCCGACTAGGGTACGAGCAGTACTTC
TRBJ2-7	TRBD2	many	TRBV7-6	CASSRLAGATVYEQYF	TGTGCCAGCAGCCGACTAGCGGGAGCTACTGTATACGAGCAGTACTTC
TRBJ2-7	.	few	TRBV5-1	CASSLELSHEQYF	TGCGCCAGCAGCTTAGAGCTTAGTCACGAGCAGTACTTC
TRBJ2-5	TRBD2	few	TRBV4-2	CASRITRTRETQYF	TGTGCCAGCAGGATAACCAGGACTAGAGAGACCCAGTACTTC
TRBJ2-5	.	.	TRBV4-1	CASSQLGQETQYF	TGCGCCAGCAGCCAACTGGGGCAAGAGACCCAGTACTTC
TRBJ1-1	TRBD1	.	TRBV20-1	CSARDTPTGGTEAFF	TGCAGTGCTAGAGATACCCCGACAGGGGGTACTGAAGCTTTCTTT
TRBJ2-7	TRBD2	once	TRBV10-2	CASSVLAGAIEQYF	TGCGCCAGCAGTGTACTAGCGGGAGCGATCGAGCAGTACTTC
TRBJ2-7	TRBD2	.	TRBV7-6	CVSSSTTSGAPYEQYF	TGTGTCAGCAGCTCAACTACTAGCGGGGCCCCCTACGAGCAGTACTTC
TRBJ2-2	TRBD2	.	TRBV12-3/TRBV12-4	CASSSLAGDYTGELFF	TGTGCCAGCAGTTCCCTAGCGGGAGATTACACCGGGGAGCTGTTTTTT